The rows below give T cell receptor beta chains drawn from one sample of a study of T-cell memory formation after mild COVID-19. One entry per CDR3 protein, called by TCRdb with MiXCR from the 5' RACE reads. Here the sample spans just over 150,000 distinct CDR3 sequences, 31% being singletons. Sample: PBMCs or a T cell subset sorted from them (not recorded which). All receptors derive from an adult woman who had mild COVID-19 (a few samples of this study predate the infection). Cell type and time point are not known. Each CDR3 is given with its conserved first and last residue. Each record gives: V gene, CDR3 protein.

V: TRBV12-3/TRBV12-4
CDR3: CASSYRVYEQYF

V: TRBV7-2
CDR3: CASSPVAAGELFF

V: TRBV7-6
CDR3: CASSLAGEGTSGSYEQYF

V: TRBV29-1
CDR3: CSAEGGPNTGELFF

V: TRBV7-6
CDR3: CASSFGGTGGNNEQFF

V: TRBV7-8
CDR3: CASSQGTWGEQYF

V: TRBV20-1
CDR3: CSAVWGGGYTF

V: TRBV7-8
CDR3: CASSRDGGTEAFF

V: TRBV6-2/TRBV6-3
CDR3: CASGTGDLQPQHF

V: TRBV29-1
CDR3: CSAFAGVGLVDTQYF

V: TRBV7-9
CDR3: CASSFPRSPGTDTQYF

V: TRBV30
CDR3: CAWIMASGDNEQFF

V: TRBV12-3/TRBV12-4
CDR3: CASSLRGYNEQFF

V: TRBV7-9
CDR3: CASSVTGERYGYTF

V: TRBV19
CDR3: CASSIPGTGGTGELFF

V: TRBV6-1
CDR3: CASMRAGLAADTQYF

V: TRBV6-5
CDR3: CASSSPNLGQEKLFF

V: TRBV7-3
CDR3: CASSRKPKTGKGRDTGELFF

V: TRBV6-6
CDR3: CASSPPGQEQFF

V: TRBV7-9
CDR3: CARSGDSAVNEQFF

V: TRBV12-3/TRBV12-4
CDR3: CASSPGEGEQYF

V: TRBV7-8
CDR3: CASSLAGQADTQYF

V: TRBV5-1
CDR3: CASSFSADRVRDEQFF

V: TRBV5-1
CDR3: CASTTRDRGRDTQYF

V: TRBV5-1
CDR3: CASRGAGSTDTQYF

V: TRBV11-2
CDR3: CASSHPTSGGDSYNEQFF

V: TRBV29-1
CDR3: CSVGSSRTDTQYF

V: TRBV9
CDR3: CASSAPGTGGYEQYF

V: TRBV11-2
CDR3: CASSLDPTLYQETQYF

V: TRBV5-1
CDR3: CASSLGPPSNNEQFF

V: TRBV11-3
CDR3: CASSGVQGNTEAFF

V: TRBV9
CDR3: CASSTSTSGTTNEQFF

V: TRBV20-1
CDR3: CSASGTYGYTF

V: TRBV6-2/TRBV6-3
CDR3: CASSYSGLAGLNEQFF

V: TRBV29-1
CDR3: CSVRTSGGRQFF

V: TRBV20-1
CDR3: CSATLQTDPKETQYF

V: TRBV2
CDR3: CASGGTGANTEAFF

V: TRBV18
CDR3: CASSPRTTGSEAFF

V: TRBV7-9
CDR3: CASSLAMGGSYEQYF

V: TRBV21-1
CDR3: CASSKMRTSGDSSYEQYF

V: TRBV28
CDR3: CASSLGLAGETGEQYF

V: TRBV5-4
CDR3: CASSSTGRNEKLFF

V: TRBV7-2
CDR3: CASSFWAAGGAFF

V: TRBV5-6
CDR3: CASSFMSRPGQGSTDTQYF

V: TRBV12-3/TRBV12-4
CDR3: CASSRRAETEAFF